This T cell receptor beta chain is drawn from a study of spatial heterogeneity in lung cancer. Background on the study: Fewer alpha-chain than beta-chain sequences were consistently detected. Regarding the study as a whole: More often at tumor resection than at routine follow-up, ubiquitous expanded tumor TCRs were detected in the blood.

A unique molecular identifier was attached to every TCR cDNA molecule. TCRdb used MiXCR to reprocess the 5' RACE reads, holding one entry per CDR3 protein. The sample records approximately 29,000 distinct CDR3 sequences, approximately 8.1% being singletons. Documented time point: sample taken at primary tumor resection. The study sequenced unsorted whole RNA from tumor, nontumor lung or frozen PBMC. The cohort: some 70 early-stage, untreated non-small cell lung cancer patients. This clonotype has ten or more counts. Its antigen remains unidentified. V shed 7 bases, J shed 7 bases, and the junction held 12 bases outside the gene matches. CDR1 and CDR2 from the germline V gene are LNHDA and SQIVND (reference sequence). The CDR3 covers 14 residues.

The gene calls are TRBV19 and TRBJ2-5; 7 positions match TRBD1. The sequencing used PBMCs, collected at surgery. The source of this sequence is a female donor with early-stage non-small cell lung cancer. CDR3 protein: CASTTLTGWGTQYF. The DNA of the CDR3 is TGTGCCAGTACCACCTTGACAGGGTGGGGGACCCAGTACTTC. Full variable domain (outside the CDR3, taken from reference TRBV19 and TRBJ2-5): DGGITQSPKYLFRKEGQNVTLSCEQNLNHDAMYWYRQDPGQGLRLIYYSQIVNDFQKGDIAEGYSVSREKKESFPLTVTSAQKNPTAFYLCASTTLTGWGTQYFGPGTRLLVL.